The clone carrying this T cell receptor (beta chain) was detected only a few times. These data belong to a study of blood T cell repertoires in COVID-19. About the study: Spain, Italy and the United States supplied samples that represented acute and convalescent COVID-19.

Germline loops: CDR1 MNHEY, CDR2 SVGEGT. V gave up 6 bases and J gave up 4 bases, with 10 bases separating them. The CDR3 spans 13 residues. Ages ranged from roughly 18 to 100 years, with residence in about two dozen US areas. TCRdb's copy holds only in-frame clones and misses some; the assay was immunoSEQ multiplex PCR. The sample yields 300,000 to 350,000 clones, about 90% seen once. Source material: PBMCs or T cells enriched from blood (not recorded which). The J gene is TRBJ1-5, the V gene TRBV6-2 or TRBV6-3, with a weak D call TRBD1 (5 bases). The source is a woman aged 25-40 years who had recovered from COVID-19. The CDR3 protein is CASSRDYNQPQHF. The CDR3 coding sequence is TGTGCCAGCAGCCGGGACTATAATCAGCCCCAGCATTTT.